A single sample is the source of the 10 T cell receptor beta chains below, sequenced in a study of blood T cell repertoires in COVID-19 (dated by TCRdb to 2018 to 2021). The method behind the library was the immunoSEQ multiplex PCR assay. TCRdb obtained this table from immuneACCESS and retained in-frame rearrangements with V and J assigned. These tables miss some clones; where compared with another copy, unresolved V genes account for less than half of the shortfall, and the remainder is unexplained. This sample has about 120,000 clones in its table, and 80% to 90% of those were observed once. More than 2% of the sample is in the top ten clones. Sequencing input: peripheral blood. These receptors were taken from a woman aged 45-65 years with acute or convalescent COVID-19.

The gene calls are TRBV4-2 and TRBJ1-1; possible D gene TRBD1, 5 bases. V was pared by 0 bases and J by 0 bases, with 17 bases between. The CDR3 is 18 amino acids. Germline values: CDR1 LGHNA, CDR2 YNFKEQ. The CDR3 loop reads CASSQEGGAASLNTEAFF. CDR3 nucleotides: TGTGCCAGCAGCCAAGAGGGGGGTGCCGCCTCCCTGAACACTGAAGCTTTCTTT.

DNA for the CDR3: TGTGCCAGCGGCAAGGCGGGAGAGGCAGATACGCAGTATTTT. This encodes CASGKAGEADTQYF. The J gene is TRBJ2-3, the V gene TRBV3-1 (or the pseudogene TRBV3-2); 7 bases align to TRBD2. The V segment lost 8 bases and the J segment 4 bases; nucleotides outside the gene matches: 9. The germline V gene encodes CDR1 LGHDT and CDR2 YNNKEL (reference sequence). The CDR3 has 14 residues.

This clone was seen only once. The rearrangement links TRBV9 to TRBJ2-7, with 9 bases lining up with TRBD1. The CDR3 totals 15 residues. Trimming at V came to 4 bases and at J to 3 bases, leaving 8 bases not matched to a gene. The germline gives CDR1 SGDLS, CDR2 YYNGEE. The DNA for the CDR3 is TGTGCCAGCAGCCCGCGGACAGGGGCCCACTACGAGCAGTACTTC. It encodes CASSPRTGAHYEQYF.

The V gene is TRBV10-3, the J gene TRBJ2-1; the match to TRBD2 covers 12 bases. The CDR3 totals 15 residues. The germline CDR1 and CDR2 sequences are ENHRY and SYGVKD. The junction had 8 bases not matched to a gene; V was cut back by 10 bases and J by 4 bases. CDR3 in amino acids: CATLTSGRLYNEQFF. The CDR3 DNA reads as TGTGCCACTTTGACTAGCGGGAGACTTTACAATGAGCAGTTCTTC.

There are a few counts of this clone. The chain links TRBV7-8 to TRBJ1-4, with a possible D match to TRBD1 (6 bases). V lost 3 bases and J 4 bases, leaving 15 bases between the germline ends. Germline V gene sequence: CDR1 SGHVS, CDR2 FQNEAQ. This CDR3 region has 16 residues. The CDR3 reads CASSLAQGWGNEKLFF. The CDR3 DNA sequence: TGTGCCAGCAGCTTGGCACAGGGATGGGGTAATGAAAAACTGTTTTTT.

In nucleotides, the CDR3 is TGTGCCAGCAGTGAAACGAGACTGAACAATCAGCCCCAGCATTTT. This codes for CASSETRLNNQPQHF. V is TRBV2 and J is TRBJ1-5; D call uncertain. Trimming pared 2 bases from V and 3 bases from J, leaving 11 bases between. Germline V gene sequence: CDR1 SNHLY, CDR2 FYNNEI. The CDR3 spans 15 residues.

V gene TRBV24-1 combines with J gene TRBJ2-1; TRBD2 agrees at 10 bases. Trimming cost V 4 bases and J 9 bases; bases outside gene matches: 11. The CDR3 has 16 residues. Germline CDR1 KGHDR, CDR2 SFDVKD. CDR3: CATSDPLAGEVVEQFF. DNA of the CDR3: TGTGCCACCAGTGACCCTCTAGCGGGGGAGGTCGTTGAGCAGTTCTTC.

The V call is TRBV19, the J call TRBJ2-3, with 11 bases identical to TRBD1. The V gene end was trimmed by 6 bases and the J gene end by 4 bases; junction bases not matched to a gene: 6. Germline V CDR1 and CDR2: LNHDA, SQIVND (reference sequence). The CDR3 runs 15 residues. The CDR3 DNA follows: TGTGCCAGTAGCAGGACAGGGGGCGGGTCAGATACGCAGTATTTT. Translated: CASSRTGGGSDTQYF. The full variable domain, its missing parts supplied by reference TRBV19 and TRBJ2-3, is DGGITQSPKYLFRKEGQNVTLSCEQNLNHDAMYWYRQDPGQGLRLIYYSQIVNDFQKGDIAEGYSVSREKKESFPLTVTSAQKNPTAFYLCASSRTGGGSDTQYFGPGTRLTVL.

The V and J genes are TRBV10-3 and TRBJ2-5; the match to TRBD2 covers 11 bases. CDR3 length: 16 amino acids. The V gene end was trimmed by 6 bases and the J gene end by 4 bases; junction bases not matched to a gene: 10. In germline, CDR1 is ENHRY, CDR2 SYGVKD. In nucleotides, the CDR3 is TGTGCCATCAGCGGGATAGCGGGAGGGCCTGGAGAGACCCAGTACTTC. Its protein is CAISGIAGGPGETQYF.

This CDR3 reads CASSPLAGGNTGELFF. CDR3 coding DNA: TGTGCCAGCAGCCCCTTGGCCGGCGGGAACACCGGGGAGCTGTTTTTT. The chain has TRBV5-4 and TRBJ2-2; D is uncertain. Deletions cut 4 bases from V and 1 base from J, with 14 bases between. CDR1 and CDR2 (germline): SGHNT, YYREEE (reference sequence). The CDR3 sequence is 16 residues long.